This record concerns one T cell receptor beta chain sequence. Its antigen is unknown. The data were taken from a study of a mutant IDH1 vaccine in newly diagnosed glioma. The assay was immunoSEQ multiplex PCR, and TCRdb's table has in-frame clones only and misses some. The data hold tens of thousands of clones, with roughly 90% observed a single time. Time point reported: week 5, during vaccination. Alongside topical imiquimod, each dose of vaccine comprised 300 ug of mutant IDH1 20-mer peptide. The starting material was PBMCs, obtained from a glioma patient whose treatment included an IDH1 peptide vaccine. The source is a woman aged 50 to 60 with glioma.

DNA of the CDR3: TGTGCCAGCAGTGCCTCCGGGACAGGGGCATCACCCCTCCACTTT. Amino acids: CASSASGTGASPLHF. The chain carries TRBV6-4 and TRBJ1-6, with 10 bases fitting TRBD1. V shed 4 bases and J 10 bases; nucleotides not matched to a gene: 7. Germline CDR1 is MRHNA and CDR2 is SNTAGT. CDR3 size: 15 residues.